This T cell receptor (beta chain) was identified during a study of blood T cell repertoires in COVID-19. The overall study: PBMCs, B-cell-depleted T cells, or T cells provided the cDNA or gDNA that made up the material.

The CDR3 extends over 12 amino acids. Germline loops: CDR1 ENHRY, CDR2 SYGVKD. Deletions cut 8 bases from V and 1 base from J, with 5 bases between. Under the authors' procedure: Estimation of nucleated cell counts was performed using reference gene primer amplification. Only in-frame clones appear in the TCRdb table, and some are missing; sequencing was by immunoSEQ multiplex PCR. V, J and clone size derive from that table, while D and trimming were established from the DNA sequence. The table includes fewer than 250,000 clones, 70% to 90% detected once. Participants spanned ages roughly 18 to 95 years and resided in over 20 US areas. Participant-given clinical history determined each cohort assignment.

The sequencing sample was made of PBMCs or T cells enriched from blood (not recorded which). The chain carries TRBV10-3 and TRBJ2-2; no reliable D call. This clonotype originated in a woman between 40 and 55 years old with acute COVID-19. The CDR3 is CAILRNTGELFF. The CDR3 bases are TGTGCCATCCTGAGGAACACCGGGGAGCTGTTTTTT.